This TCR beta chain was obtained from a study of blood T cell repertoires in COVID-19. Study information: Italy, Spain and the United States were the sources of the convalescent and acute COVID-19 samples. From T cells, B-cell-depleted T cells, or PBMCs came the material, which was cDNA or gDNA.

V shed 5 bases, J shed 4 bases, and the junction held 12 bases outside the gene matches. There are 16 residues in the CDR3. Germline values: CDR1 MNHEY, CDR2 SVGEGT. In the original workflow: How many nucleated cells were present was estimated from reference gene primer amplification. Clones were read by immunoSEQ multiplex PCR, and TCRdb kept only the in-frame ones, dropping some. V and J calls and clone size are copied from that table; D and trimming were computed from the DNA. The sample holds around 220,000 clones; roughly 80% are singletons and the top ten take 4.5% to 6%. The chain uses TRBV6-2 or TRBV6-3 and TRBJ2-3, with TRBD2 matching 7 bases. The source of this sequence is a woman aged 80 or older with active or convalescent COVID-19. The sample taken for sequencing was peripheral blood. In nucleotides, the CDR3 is TGTGCCAGCAGTGACACCGGGGCGGGGGTATCAGATACGCAGTATTTT. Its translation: CASSDTGAGVSDTQYF.